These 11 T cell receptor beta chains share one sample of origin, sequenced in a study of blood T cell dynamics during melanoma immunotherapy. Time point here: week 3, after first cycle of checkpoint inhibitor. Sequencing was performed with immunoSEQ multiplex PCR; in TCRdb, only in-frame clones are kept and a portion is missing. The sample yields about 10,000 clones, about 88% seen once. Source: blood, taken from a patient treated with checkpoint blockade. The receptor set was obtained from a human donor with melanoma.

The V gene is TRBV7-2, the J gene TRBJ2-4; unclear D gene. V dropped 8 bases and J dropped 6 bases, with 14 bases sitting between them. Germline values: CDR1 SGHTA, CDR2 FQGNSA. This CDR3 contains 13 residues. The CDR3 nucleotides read TGTGCCAGCTCCCGAAGAGGTGGAAACATTCAGTACTTC. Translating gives CASSRRGGNIQYF.

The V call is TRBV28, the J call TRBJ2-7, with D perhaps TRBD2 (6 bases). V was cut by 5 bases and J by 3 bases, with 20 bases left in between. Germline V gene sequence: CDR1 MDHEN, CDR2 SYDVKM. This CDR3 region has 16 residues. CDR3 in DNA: TGTGCCAGCAGTCAGCCCGGGACTTCACGAGGCTACGAGCAGTACTTC. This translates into CASSQPGTSRGYEQYF.

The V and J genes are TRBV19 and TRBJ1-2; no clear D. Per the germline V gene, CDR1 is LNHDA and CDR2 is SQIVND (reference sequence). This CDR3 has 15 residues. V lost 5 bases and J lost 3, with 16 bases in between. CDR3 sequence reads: CASSPAGAFDYGYTF. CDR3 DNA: TGTGCCAGTAGTCCCGCAGGAGCGTTCGACTATGGCTACACCTTC.

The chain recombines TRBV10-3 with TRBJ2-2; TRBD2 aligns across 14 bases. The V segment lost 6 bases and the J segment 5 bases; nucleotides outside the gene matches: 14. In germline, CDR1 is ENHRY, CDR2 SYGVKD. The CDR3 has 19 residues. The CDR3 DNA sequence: TGTGCCATCAGAGGACGGCCGGGACTAGCGGGAGATGGAACCGGGGAGCTGTTTTTT. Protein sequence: CAIRGRPGLAGDGTGELFF.

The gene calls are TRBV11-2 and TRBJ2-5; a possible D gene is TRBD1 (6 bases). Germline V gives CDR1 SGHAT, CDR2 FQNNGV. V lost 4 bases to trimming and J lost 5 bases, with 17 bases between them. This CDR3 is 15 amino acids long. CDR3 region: CASSSEQGWWETQYF. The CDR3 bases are TGTGCCAGCAGCTCGGAACAGGGTTGGTGGGAGACCCAGTACTTC.

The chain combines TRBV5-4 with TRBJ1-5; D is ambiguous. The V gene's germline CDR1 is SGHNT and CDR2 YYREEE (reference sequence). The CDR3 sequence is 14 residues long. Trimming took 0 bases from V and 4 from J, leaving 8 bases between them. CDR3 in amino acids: CASSLDMGNQPQHF. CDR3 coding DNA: TGTGCCAGCAGCTTGGACATGGGAAATCAGCCCCAGCATTTT. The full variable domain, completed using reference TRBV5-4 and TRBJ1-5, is ETGVTQSPTHLIKTRGQQVTLRCSSQSGHNTVSWYQQALGQGPQFIFQYYREEENGRGNFPPRFSGLQFPNYSSELNVNALELDDSALYLCASSLDMGNQPQHFGDGTRLSIL.

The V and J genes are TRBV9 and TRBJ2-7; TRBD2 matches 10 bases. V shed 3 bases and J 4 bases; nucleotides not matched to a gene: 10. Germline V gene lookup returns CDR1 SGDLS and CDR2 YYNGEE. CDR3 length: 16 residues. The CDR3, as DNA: TGTGCCAGCAGCGGTGGGGCTAGCGGGAGTAGGTACGAGCAGTACTTC. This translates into CASSGGASGSRYEQYF.

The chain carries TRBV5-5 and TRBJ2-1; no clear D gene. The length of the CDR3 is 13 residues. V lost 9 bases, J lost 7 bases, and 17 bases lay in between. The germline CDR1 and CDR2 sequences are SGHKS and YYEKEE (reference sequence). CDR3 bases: TGTGCCACCTCCTGGTTGGCCCGAAATGAGCAGTTCTTC. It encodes CATSWLARNEQFF.

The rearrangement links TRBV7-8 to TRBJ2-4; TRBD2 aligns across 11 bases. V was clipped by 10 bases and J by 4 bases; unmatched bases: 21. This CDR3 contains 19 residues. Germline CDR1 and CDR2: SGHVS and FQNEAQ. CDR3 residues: CANPWEGTTSGEKKNIQYF. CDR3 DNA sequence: TGTGCCAACCCCTGGGAGGGTACGACTAGCGGGGAGAAGAAAAACATTCAGTACTTC.

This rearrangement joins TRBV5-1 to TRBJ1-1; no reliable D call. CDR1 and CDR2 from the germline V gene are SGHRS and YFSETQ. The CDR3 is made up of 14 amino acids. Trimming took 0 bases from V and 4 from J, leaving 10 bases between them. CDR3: CASSLERYGTEAFF. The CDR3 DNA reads TGCGCCAGCAGCTTGGAGCGATATGGCACTGAAGCTTTCTTT.

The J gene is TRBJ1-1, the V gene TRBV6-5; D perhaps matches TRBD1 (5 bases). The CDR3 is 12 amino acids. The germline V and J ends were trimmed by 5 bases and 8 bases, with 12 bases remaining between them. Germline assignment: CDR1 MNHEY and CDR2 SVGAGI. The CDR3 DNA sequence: TGTGCCAGCAGTGCGGACATCAGAGAAGCTTTCTTT. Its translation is CASSADIREAFF.